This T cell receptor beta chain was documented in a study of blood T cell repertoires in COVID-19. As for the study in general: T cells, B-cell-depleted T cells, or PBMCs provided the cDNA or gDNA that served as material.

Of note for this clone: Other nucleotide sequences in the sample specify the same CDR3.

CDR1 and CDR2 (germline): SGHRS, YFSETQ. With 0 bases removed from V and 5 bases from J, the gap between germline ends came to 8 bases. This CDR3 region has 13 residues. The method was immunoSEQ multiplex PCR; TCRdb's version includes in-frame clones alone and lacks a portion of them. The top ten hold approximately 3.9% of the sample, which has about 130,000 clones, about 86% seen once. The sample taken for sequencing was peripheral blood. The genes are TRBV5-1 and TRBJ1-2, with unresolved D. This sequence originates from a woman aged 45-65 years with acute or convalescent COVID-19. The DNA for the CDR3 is TGCGCCAGCAGCTTGGACAGATCATATGGCTACACCTTC. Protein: CASSLDRSYGYTF.